This T cell receptor beta chain was captured by sequencing in a study of identical twins. Study results and caveats: The study found weaker excess twin sharing in beta out-of-frame sequences.

The CDR3 has 13 amino acids. V gave up 0 bases and J gave up 10 bases, with 9 bases separating them. Germline V gene sequence: CDR1 ENHRY, CDR2 SYGVKD. Remarks on this clonotype: Antigen specificity is unknown.

Template switching added a universal primer site; cDNA carried unique molecular identifiers. Each CDR3 protein is one row after TCRdb ran MiXCR on the 5' RACE reads. The sample records some 270,000 distinct CDR3 sequences, approximately 8.6% being singletons. The same sample was also used in a study of yellow fever vaccine responses in identical twins. From that study: The authors reported partly convergent, partly personalized vaccine responses in identical twins.

Sequencing was done on a sample of CD8+ T cells sorted from blood. The chain has TRBV10-3 and TRBJ1-4; a possible D gene is TRBD1 (5 bases). The receptor was isolated from a woman between 18 and 29 years old in good health. Here the CDR3 DNA reads TGTGCCATCAGTGAGTCTCAGGGCGGAAAACTGTTTTTT. Amino acids: CAISESQGGKLFF.